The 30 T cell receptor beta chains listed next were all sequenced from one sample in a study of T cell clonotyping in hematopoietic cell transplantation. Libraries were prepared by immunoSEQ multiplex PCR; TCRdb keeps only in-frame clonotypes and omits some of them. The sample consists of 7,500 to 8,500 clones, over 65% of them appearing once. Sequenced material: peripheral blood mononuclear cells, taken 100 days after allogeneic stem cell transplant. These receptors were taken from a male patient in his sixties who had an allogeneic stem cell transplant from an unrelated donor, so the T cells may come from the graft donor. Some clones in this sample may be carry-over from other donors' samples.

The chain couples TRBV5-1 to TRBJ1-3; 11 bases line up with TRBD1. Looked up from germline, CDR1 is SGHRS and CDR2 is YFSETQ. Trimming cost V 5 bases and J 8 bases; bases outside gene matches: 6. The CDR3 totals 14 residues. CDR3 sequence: CASRTGTGGDTIYF. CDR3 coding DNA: TGCGCCAGCAGAACGGGGACAGGGGGAGACACCATATATTTT. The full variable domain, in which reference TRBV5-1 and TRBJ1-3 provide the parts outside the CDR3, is KAGVTQTPRYLIKTRGQQVTLSCSPISGHRSVSWYQQTPGQGLQFLFEYFSETQRNKGNFPGRFSGRQFSNSRSEMNVSTLELGDSALYLCASRTGTGGDTIYFGEGSWLTVV.

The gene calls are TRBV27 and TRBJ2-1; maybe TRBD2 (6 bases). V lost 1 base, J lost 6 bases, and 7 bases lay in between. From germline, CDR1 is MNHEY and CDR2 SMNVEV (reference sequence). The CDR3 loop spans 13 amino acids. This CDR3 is CASSLWGVNEQFF. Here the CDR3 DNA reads TGTGCCAGCAGTTTATGGGGGGTCAATGAGCAGTTCTTC.

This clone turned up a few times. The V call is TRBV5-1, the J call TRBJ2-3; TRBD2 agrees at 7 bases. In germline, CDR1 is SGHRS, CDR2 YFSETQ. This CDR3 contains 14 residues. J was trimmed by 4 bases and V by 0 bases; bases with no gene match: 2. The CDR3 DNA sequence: TGCGCCAGCAGCTTGGCGCGGGAGTCAGATACGCAGTATTTT. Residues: CASSLARESDTQYF.

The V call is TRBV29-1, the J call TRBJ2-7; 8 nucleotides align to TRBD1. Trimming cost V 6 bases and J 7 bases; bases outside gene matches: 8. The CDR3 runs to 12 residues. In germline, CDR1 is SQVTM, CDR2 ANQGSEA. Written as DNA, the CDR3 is TGCAGCGTGGGACAGGTGGGAAGGGAGCAGTACTTC. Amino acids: CSVGQVGREQYF.

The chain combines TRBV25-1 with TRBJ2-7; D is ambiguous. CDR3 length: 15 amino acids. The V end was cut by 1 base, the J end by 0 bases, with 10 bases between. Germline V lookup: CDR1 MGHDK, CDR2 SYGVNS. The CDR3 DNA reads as TGTGCCAGCAGTGAATCGCACGGAAACTCCTACGAGCAGTACTTC. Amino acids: CASSESHGNSYEQYF.

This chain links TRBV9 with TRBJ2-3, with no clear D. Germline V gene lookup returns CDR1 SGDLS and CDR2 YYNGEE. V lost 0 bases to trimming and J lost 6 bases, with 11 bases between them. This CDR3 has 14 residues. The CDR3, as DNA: TGTGCCAGCAGCGTAGTCGCGGTGGGGGATACGCAGTATTTT. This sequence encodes CASSVVAVGDTQYF. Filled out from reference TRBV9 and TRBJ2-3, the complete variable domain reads DSGVTQTPKHLITATGQRVTLRCSPRSGDLSVYWYQQSLDQGLQFLIQYYNGEERAKGNILERFSAQQFPDLHSELNLSSLELGDSALYFCASSVVAVGDTQYFGPGTRLTVL.

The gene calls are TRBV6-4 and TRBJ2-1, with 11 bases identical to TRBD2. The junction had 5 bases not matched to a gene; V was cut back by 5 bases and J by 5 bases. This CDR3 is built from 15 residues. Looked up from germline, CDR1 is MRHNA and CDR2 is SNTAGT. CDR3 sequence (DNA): TGTGCCAGCAGTACACTAGCGGGGGACCACAATGAGCAGTTCTTC. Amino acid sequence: CASSTLAGDHNEQFF.

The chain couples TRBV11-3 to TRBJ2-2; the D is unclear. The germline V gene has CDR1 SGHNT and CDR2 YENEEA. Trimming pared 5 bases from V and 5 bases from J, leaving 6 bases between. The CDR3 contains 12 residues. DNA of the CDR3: TGTGCCAGCAGCCCCTTTACCGGGGAGCTGTTTTTT. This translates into CASSPFTGELFF. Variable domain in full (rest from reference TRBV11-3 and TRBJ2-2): EAGVVQSPRYKIIEKKQPVAFWCNPISGHNTLYWYLQNLGQGPELLIRYENEEAVDDSQLPKDRFSAERLKGVDSTLKIQPAELGDSAVYLCASSPFTGELFFGEGSRLTVL.

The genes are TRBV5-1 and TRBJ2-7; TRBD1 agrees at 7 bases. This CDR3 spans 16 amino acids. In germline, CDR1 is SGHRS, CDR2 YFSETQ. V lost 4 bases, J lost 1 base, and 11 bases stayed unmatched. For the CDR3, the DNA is TGCGCCAGCAGCCCACTCGAGGGGGCCATATCCTACGAGCAGTACTTC. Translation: CASSPLEGAISYEQYF.

The CDR3, as DNA: TGTGCCAGCAGCCCGACAGACAATAGCAATCAGCCCCAGCATTTT. Protein sequence: CASSPTDNSNQPQHF. The chain employs TRBV7-2 and TRBJ1-5; weak D call: TRBD1 (5 bases). This CDR3 spans 15 amino acids. Trimming removed 5 bases at V and 0 bases at J, with 11 bases between. Germline V CDR1 and CDR2: SGHTA, FQGNSA.

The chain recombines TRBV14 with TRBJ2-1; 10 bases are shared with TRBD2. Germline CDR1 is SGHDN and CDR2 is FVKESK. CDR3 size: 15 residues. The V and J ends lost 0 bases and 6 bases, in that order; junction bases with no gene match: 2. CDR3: CASSQDSGRFNEQFF. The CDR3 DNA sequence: TGTGCCAGCAGCCAAGATAGCGGGAGGTTCAATGAGCAGTTCTTC. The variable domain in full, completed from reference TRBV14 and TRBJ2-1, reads EAGVTQFPSHSVIEKGQTVTLRCDPISGHDNLYWYRRVMGKEIKFLLHFVKESKQDESGMPNNRFLAERTGGTYSTLKVQPAELEDSGVYFCASSQDSGRFNEQFFGPGTRLTVL.

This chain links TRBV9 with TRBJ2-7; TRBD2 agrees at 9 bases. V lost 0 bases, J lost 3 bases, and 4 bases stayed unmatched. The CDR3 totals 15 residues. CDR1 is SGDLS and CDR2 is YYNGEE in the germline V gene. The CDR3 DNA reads TGTGCCAGCAGCGTAGGTAGCGGGGGCAGCTACGAGCAGTACTTC. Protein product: CASSVGSGGSYEQYF.

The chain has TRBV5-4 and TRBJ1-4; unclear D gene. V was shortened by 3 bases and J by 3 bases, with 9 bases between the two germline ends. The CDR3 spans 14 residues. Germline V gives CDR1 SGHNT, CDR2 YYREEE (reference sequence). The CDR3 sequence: CASSSSEANEKLFF. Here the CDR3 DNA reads TGTGCCAGCAGCTCGAGCGAGGCTAATGAAAAACTGTTTTTT. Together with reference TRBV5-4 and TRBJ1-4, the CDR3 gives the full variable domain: ETGVTQSPTHLIKTRGQQVTLRCSSQSGHNTVSWYQQALGQGPQFIFQYYREEENGRGNFPPRFSGLQFPNYSSELNVNALELDDSALYLCASSSSEANEKLFFGSGTQLSVL.

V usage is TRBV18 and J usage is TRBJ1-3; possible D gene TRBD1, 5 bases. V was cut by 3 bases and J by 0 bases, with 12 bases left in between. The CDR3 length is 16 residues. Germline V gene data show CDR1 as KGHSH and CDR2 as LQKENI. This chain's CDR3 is CASSPPGFYSGNTIYF. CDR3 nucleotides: TGTGCCAGCTCACCGCCAGGGTTTTACTCTGGAAACACCATATATTTT.

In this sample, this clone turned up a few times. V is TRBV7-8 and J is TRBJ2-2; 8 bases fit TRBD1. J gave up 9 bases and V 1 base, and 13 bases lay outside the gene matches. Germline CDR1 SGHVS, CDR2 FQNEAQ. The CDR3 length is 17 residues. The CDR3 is CASSLGAAGGEIWELFF. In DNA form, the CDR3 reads TGTGCCAGCAGCTTAGGCGCGGCAGGGGGCGAGATCTGGGAGCTGTTTTTT.

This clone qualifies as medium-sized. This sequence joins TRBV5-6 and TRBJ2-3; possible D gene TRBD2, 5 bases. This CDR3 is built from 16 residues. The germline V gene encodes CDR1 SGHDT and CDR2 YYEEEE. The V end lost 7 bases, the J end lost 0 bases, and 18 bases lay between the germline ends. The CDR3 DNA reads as TGTGCCAGCGTTGGGAGCGAGACCGGGAGCACAGATACGCAGTATTTT. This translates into CASVGSETGSTDTQYF. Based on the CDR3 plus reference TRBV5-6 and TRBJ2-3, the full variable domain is DAGVTQSPTHLIKTRGQQVTLRCSPKSGHDTVSWYQQALGQGPQFIFQYYEEEERQRGNFPDRFSGHQFPNYSSELNVNALLLGDSALYLCASVGSETGSTDTQYFGPGTRLTVL.

Here the CDR3 DNA reads TGTGCCAGCAGTTTGGCTATAGCGGGATACTACGAGCAGTACTTC. Residues: CASSLAIAGYYEQYF. The V and J genes are TRBV28 and TRBJ2-7; 8 bases match TRBD2. CDR3 size: 15 residues. From germline, CDR1 is MDHEN and CDR2 SYDVKM. The V segment lost 3 bases and the J segment 3 bases; nucleotides outside the gene matches: 7.

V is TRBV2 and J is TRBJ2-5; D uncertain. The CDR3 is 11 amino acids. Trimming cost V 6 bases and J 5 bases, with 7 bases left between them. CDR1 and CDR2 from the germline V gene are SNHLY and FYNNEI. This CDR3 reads CASRQSETQYF. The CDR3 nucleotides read TGTGCCAGCAGACAGTCCGAGACCCAGTACTTC.

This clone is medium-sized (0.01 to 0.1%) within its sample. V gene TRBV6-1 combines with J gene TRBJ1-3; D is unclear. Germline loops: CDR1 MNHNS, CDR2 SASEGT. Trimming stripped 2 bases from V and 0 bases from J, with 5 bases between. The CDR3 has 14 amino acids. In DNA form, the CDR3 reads TGTGCCAGCAGTGAAATAGGCTCTGGAAACACCATATATTTT. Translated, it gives CASSEIGSGNTIYF.

In nucleotides, the CDR3 is TGCGCCAGCAGCCCGACTAGCATCTCCTACGAGCAGTACTTC. Its translation is CASSPTSISYEQYF. The rearrangement links TRBV5-1 to TRBJ2-7; 7 nucleotides match TRBD2. The CDR3 consists of 14 residues. Germline V gene data show CDR1 as SGHRS and CDR2 as YFSETQ. Trimming removed 4 bases from V and 0 bases from J; junction bases left unmatched: 4.

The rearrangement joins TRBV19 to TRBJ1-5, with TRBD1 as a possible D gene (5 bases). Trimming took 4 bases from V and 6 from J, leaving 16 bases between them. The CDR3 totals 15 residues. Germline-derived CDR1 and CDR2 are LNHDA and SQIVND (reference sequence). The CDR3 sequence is CASSKTANGGQPQHF. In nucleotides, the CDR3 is TGTGCCAGTAGTAAGACTGCTAATGGGGGTCAGCCCCAGCATTTT.

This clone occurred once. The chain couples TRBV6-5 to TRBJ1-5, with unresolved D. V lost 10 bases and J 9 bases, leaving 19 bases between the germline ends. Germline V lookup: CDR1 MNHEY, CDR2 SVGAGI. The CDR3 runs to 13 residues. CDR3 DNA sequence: TGTGCCACCACAGTAAGCAAAGAGGCGCCCCAGCATTTT. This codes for CATTVSKEAPQHF.

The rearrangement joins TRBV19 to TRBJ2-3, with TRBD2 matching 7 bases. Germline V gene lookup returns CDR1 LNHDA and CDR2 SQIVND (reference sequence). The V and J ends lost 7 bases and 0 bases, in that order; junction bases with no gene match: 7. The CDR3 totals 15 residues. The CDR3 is CASIYQAGSTDTQYF. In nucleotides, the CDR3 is TGTGCCAGTATATATCAAGCGGGGAGCACAGATACGCAGTATTTT. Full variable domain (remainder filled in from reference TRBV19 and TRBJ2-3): DGGITQSPKYLFRKEGQNVTLSCEQNLNHDAMYWYRQDPGQGLRLIYYSQIVNDFQKGDIAEGYSVSREKKESFPLTVTSAQKNPTAFYLCASIYQAGSTDTQYFGPGTRLTVL.

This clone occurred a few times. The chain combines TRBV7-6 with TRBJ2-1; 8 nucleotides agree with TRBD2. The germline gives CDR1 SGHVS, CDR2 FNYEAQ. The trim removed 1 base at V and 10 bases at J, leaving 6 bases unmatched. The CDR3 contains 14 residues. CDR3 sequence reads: CASSLGLAGGEQFF. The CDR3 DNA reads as TGTGCCAGCAGCTTAGGGCTAGCGGGCGGCGAGCAGTTCTTC. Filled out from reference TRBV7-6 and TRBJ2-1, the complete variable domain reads GAGVSQSPRYKVTKRGQDVALRCDPISGHVSLYWYRQALGQGPEFLTYFNYEAQQDKSGLPNDRFSAERPEGSISTLTIQRTEQRDSAMYRCASSLGLAGGEQFFGPGTRLTVL.

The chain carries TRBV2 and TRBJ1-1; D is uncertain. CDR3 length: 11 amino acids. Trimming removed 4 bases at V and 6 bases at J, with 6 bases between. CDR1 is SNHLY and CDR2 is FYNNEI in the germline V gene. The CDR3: CASSAGSEAFF. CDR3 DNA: TGTGCCAGCAGTGCCGGCTCTGAAGCTTTCTTT.

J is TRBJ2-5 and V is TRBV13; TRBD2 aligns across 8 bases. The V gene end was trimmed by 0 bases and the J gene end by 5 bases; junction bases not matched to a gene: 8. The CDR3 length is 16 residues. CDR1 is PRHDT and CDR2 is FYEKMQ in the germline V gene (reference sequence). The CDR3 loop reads CASSLGSAGGFETQYF. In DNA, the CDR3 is TGTGCCAGCAGCTTAGGGTCGGCGGGGGGATTCGAGACCCAGTACTTC.

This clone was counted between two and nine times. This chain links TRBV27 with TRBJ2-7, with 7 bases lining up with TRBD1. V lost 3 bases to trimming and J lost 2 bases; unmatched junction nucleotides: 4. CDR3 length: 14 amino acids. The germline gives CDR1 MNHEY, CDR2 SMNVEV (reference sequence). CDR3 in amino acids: CASSLRQGAYEQYF. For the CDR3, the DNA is TGTGCCAGCAGTTTGAGGCAGGGGGCCTACGAGCAGTACTTC.

The CDR3: CSARGFYEQYF. The CDR3 region has the DNA TGCAGTGCTAGGGGGTTCTACGAGCAGTACTTC. The gene calls are TRBV20-1 and TRBJ2-7; D not resolved. Germline CDR1 is DFQATT and CDR2 is SNEGSKA (reference sequence). Trimming removed 3 bases from V and 3 bases from J, with 6 bases in between. The CDR3 is made up of 11 amino acids.

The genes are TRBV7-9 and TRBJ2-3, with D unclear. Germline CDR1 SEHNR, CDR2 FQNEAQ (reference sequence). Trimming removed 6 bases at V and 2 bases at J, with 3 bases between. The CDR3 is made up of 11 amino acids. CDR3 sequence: CASSVTDTQYF. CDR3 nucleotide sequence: TGTGCCAGCAGTGTCACAGATACGCAGTATTTT.

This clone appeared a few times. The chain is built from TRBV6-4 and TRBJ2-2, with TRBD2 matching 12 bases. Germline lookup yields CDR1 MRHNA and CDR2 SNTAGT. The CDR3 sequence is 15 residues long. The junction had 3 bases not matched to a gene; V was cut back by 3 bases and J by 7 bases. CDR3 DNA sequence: TGTGCCAGCAGTGAACTAGCGGGAGGTTTCGGGGAGCTGTTTTTT. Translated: CASSELAGGFGELFF.